This paragraph reports one T cell receptor beta chain. As yet, its antigen is unknown. TCRdb reprocessed the reads with MiXCR, giving one entry per CDR3 protein. The sample includes approximately 500,000 distinct CDR3 sequences, about 11% seen only once; the top ten take about 9.4%. This entry comes from a study of T cell repertoires in cytomegalovirus infection. Overall study results and limits: The cumulative frequency of public TCR beta families identified carriers of CMV plus the relevant HLA.

In germline, CDR1 is MNHNY, CDR2 SVGAGI (reference sequence). Trimming removed 5 bases from V and 1 base from J, with 14 bases in between. The CDR3 is 15 amino acids. Sequences were obtained from PBMCs. This chain uses TRBV6-6 with TRBJ1-1; D perhaps matches TRBD1 (5 bases). This receptor was identified in a human donor in good health (CMV status not recorded). Some clones in this sample may be carry-over from other donors' samples. CDR3 region: CASSTLRDGNTEAFF. The CDR3 nucleotides are TGTGCCAGCAGTACCCTTCGGGACGGGAACACTGAAGCTTTCTTT.